The 13 T cell receptor beta chains below come from one sample, sequenced in a study of cytomegalovirus exposure and HLA in healthy donors. Assay: immunoSEQ multiplex PCR; the TCRdb copy retains only in-frame clones and omits some. The sample consists of a few hundred thousand clones, under 95% of them appearing once. Sequenced material: PBMCs. These TCRs come from a woman aged 18-29 years in good health and CMV-seronegative.

The chain combines TRBV6-4 with TRBJ1-1; 7 nucleotides match TRBD1. This CDR3 is 14 amino acids long. V lost 6 bases to trimming and J lost 5 bases; unmatched junction nucleotides: 9. Germline CDR1 and CDR2: MRHNA and SNTAGT. The CDR3 here is CASSEDRMGTEAFF. The DNA of the CDR3 is TGTGCCAGCAGCGAGGACAGGATGGGAACTGAAGCTTTCTTT.

On this clone: The same CDR3 can be traced to other DNA sequences in this sample. The chain couples TRBV6-1 to TRBJ1-2; D uncertain. Deletions cut 4 bases from V and 4 bases from J, with 4 bases between. Looked up from germline, CDR1 is MNHNS and CDR2 is SASEGT. The CDR3 totals 11 residues. CDR3 nucleotides: TGTGCCAGCAGTGTCCTCTATGGCTACACCTTC. Its translation is CASSVLYGYTF.

The rearrangement uses TRBV21-1 and TRBJ2-2; the table calls TRBD2, which could not be checked here. TRBV21-1 is listed as a pseudogene. The CDR3 contains 16 residues. In DNA form, the CDR3 reads TGTGCCAGCAGCAAGAATGAGGGTACGAACACCGGGGAGCTGTTTTTT. Encoded protein: CASSKNEGTNTGELFF.

This clone was observed a single time. The rearrangement links TRBV4-1 to TRBJ1-5; TRBD1 matches at 9 bases. CDR1 is MGHRA, CDR2 YSYEKL, per germline. The CDR3 is 17 amino acids. The trim removed 0 bases at V and 0 bases at J, leaving 3 bases unmatched. The CDR3 sequence is CASSQDTGGRSNQPQHF. The CDR3 coding sequence is TGCGCCAGCAGCCAAGACACAGGGGGCCGTAGCAATCAGCCCCAGCATTTT.

This chain connects TRBV13 to TRBJ2-7; 7 bases are shared with TRBD2. The V and J ends lost 3 bases and 3 bases, in that order; junction bases with no gene match: 11. Germline V gives CDR1 PRHDT, CDR2 FYEKMQ (reference sequence). The CDR3 is 16 residues long. The CDR3 sequence: CASSLGLAEIYYEQYF. CDR3 DNA: TGTGCCAGCAGCTTGGGCCTAGCGGAAATATACTACGAGCAGTACTTC. The full variable domain, rest sourced from reference TRBV13 and TRBJ2-7, is AAGVIQSPRHLIKEKRETATLKCYPIPRHDTVYWYQQGPGQDPQFLISFYEKMQSDKGSIPDRFSAQQFSDYHSELNMSSLELGDSALYFCASSLGLAEIYYEQYFGPGTRLTVT.

The chain carries TRBV10-3 and TRBJ1-3, with TRBD1 matching 7 bases. With 5 bases clipped from V and 5 bases from J, the junction kept 18 bases outside the gene matches. CDR3 length: 18 residues. CDR1 is ENHRY, CDR2 SYGVKD, per germline. In DNA, the CDR3 is TGTGCCATCAGTCCGACAGGGAGTGTCGTCGTAGATAGAAACACCATATATTTT. Amino acid sequence: CAISPTGSVVVDRNTIYF.

The chain recombines TRBV6-5 with TRBJ2-7; the match to TRBD2 covers 12 bases. The CDR3 sequence is 15 residues long. The V and J ends lost 4 bases and 4 bases, in that order; junction bases with no gene match: 5. Germline values: CDR1 MNHEY, CDR2 SVGAGI. The CDR3 loop reads CASSSTSGSLYEQYF. The CDR3 DNA follows: TGTGCCAGCAGTTCGACTAGCGGGAGCCTGTACGAGCAGTACTTC.

The chain uses TRBV28 and TRBJ2-7; perhaps TRBD1 as D (6 bases). Between the trimmed V and J ends, which lost 8 bases and 5 bases, there was a span of 16 bases. The CDR3 sequence is 13 residues long. Looked up from germline, CDR1 is MDHEN and CDR2 is SYDVKM. CDR3 sequence (DNA): TGTGCCAGCTCGACAGGCTACGGGGACGAGCAGTACTTC. Translating it yields CASSTGYGDEQYF. The entire variable domain, with the rest obtained from reference TRBV28 and TRBJ2-7, is as follows: DVKVTQSSRYLVKRTGEKVFLECVQDMDHENMFWYRQDPGLGLRLIYFSYDVKMKEKGDIPEGYSVSREKKERFSLILESASTNQTSMYLCASSTGYGDEQYFGPGTRLTVT.

The chain uses TRBV19 and TRBJ1-4; D remains unclear. This CDR3 has 13 residues. The germline gives CDR1 LNHDA, CDR2 SQIVND (reference sequence). Trimming took 5 bases from V and 6 from J, leaving 10 bases between them. The CDR3 spells CASSPQSYEKLFF. In DNA, the CDR3 is TGTGCCAGTAGTCCCCAGTCTTATGAAAAACTGTTTTTT. The full variable domain, completed using reference TRBV19 and TRBJ1-4, is DGGITQSPKYLFRKEGQNVTLSCEQNLNHDAMYWYRQDPGQGLRLIYYSQIVNDFQKGDIAEGYSVSREKKESFPLTVTSAQKNPTAFYLCASSPQSYEKLFFGSGTQLSVL.

This chain links TRBV25-1 with TRBJ2-1; TRBD1 matches at 9 bases. J gave up 7 bases and V 1 base, and 11 bases lay outside the gene matches. Germline CDR1 MGHDK, CDR2 SYGVNS. This CDR3 contains 17 residues. CDR3 in amino acids: CASSESVFGTGLNEQFF. CDR3 nucleotides: TGTGCCAGCAGTGAATCTGTCTTTGGGACAGGGCTGAATGAGCAGTTCTTC. Supplemented by reference TRBV25-1 and TRBJ2-1, the full variable domain reads EADIYQTPRYLVIGTGKKITLECSQTMGHDKMYWYQQDPGMELHLIHYSYGVNSTEKGDLSSESTVSRIRTEHFPLTLESARPSHTSQYLCASSESVFGTGLNEQFFGPGTRLTVL.

This chain connects TRBV11-3 to TRBJ2-3; TRBD2 matches 7 bases. Germline trimming cut 5 bases from V and 3 bases from J; bases unmatched to any gene: 11. The CDR3 spans 16 residues. Germline V CDR1 and CDR2: SGHNT, YENEEA. CDR3 region: CASSPGGGVRTDTQYF. CDR3 sequence (DNA): TGTGCCAGCAGCCCCGGTGGGGGGGTGAGAACAGATACGCAGTATTTT.

The J gene is TRBJ1-3, the V gene TRBV28; the match to TRBD1 covers 9 bases. This CDR3 is built from 16 residues. Unmatched junction bases numbered 8, after V lost 6 bases and J lost 2 bases. The germline V gene encodes CDR1 MDHEN and CDR2 SYDVKM. The DNA of the CDR3 is TGTGCCAGCAGGGGTTCGACAGGGGGTACTGGAAACACCATATATTTT. Protein sequence: CASRGSTGGTGNTIYF.

The genes are TRBV5-4 and TRBJ1-2, with 9 bases lining up with TRBD1. The germline V gene has CDR1 SGHNT and CDR2 YYREEE (reference sequence). The V gene end was trimmed by 4 bases and the J gene end by 7 bases; junction bases not matched to a gene: 11. The CDR3 contains 15 residues. CDR3 coding DNA: TGTGCCAGCAGCGTAGGACAGGGGATAGGAGGTGGCTACACCTTC. Its protein is CASSVGQGIGGGYTF.